The T cell receptor beta chain described here comes from a study of CD8 T cells in ankylosing spondylitis. V was clipped by 6 bases and J by 6 bases, with 17 bases between them. Germline lookup yields CDR1 DFQATT and CDR2 SNEGSKA (reference sequence). The CDR3 is 13 residues long. Regarding the study as a whole: A motif of 7 to 9 highly homologous TCR beta variants was seen as apparently characteristic of ankylosing spondylitis blood. Matched synovial fluid from ankylosing spondylitis patients was reported to be enriched for disease-linked clones. Earlier literature documents some of the motif variants in reactive arthritis synovial fluid and blood.

This clonotype showed up just a few times. As yet, its antigen is unknown. With molecular barcodes, quantitative 5'-RACE was used to make the TCR beta libraries. In TCRdb, the 5' RACE reads were re-called with MiXCR into one record per CDR3 protein. Altogether about 800,000 distinct CDR3 sequences are present, approximately 10% being singletons, with the ten largest covering 0.51%. The rearrangement uses TRBV20-1 and TRBJ1-2; D unclear. The receptor comes from a male donor with ankylosing spondylitis. The specimen sequenced was blood, either unsorted or a sorted T cell fraction (not recorded which). The CDR3 here is CSAVPGLTHGYTF. CDR3 coding DNA: TGCAGTGCCGTCCCGGGCCTCACCCATGGCTACACCTTC.